The TCR beta chain under discussion was sequenced for a study of blood T cell repertoires in COVID-19. The overall study: PBMCs, B-cell-depleted T cells, or T cells were the source of the cDNA or gDNA that made up the material.

Source study methods: Amplification of reference gene primers was used by the study to estimate nucleated cell counts. This table comes from immunoSEQ multiplex PCR, and its TCRdb copy is limited to in-frame clones, with some not included. D and trimming come from the DNA, and the V and J calls and clone size come from that table. This table has 120,000 to 150,000 clones, 65% to 85% appearing once. J gave up 0 bases and V 4 bases, and 7 bases lay outside the gene matches. The CDR3 runs to 18 residues. Per germline, CDR1 LNHNV and CDR2 YYDKDF (reference sequence). Those enrolled, adults aged about 18 to 89 years, came from about two dozen US areas. Researchers sorted participants into cohorts using their self-reported clinical history.

The receptor comes from a woman aged 45 to 65 who had been exposed to COVID-19. Material: PBMCs or T cells enriched from blood (not recorded which). The rearrangement joins TRBV15 to TRBJ2-6; TRBD2 matches at 9 bases. The CDR3 reads CATSTRLAAYSGANVLTF. DNA of the CDR3: TGTGCCACCAGCACAAGACTAGCGGCCTACTCTGGGGCCAACGTCCTGACTTTC.